This T cell receptor (beta chain) was observed in a study of blood T cell repertoires in COVID-19. Whole-study context: Sources were T cells, B-cell-depleted T cells, or PBMCs; the material itself was cDNA or gDNA.

This clone was found a few times. Original data processing: Amplification of reference gene primers provided the estimated nucleated cell counts. Clones were read by immunoSEQ multiplex PCR, and TCRdb kept only the in-frame ones, dropping some. That table furnishes V, J and clone size, whereas the DNA furnished D and trimming. This repertoire shows around 81,000 clones, 65% to 90% found once; its top ten account for less than 45%. V dropped 6 bases and J dropped 7 bases, with 13 bases sitting between them. The CDR3 extends over 13 amino acids. This sequence originates from a man older than 75 with acute or convalescent COVID-19. Sequenced input: peripheral blood. This sequence joins TRBV12-3 or TRBV12-4 and TRBJ2-1; D may be TRBD1 (6 bases). CDR3 amino acids: CASRQGRVNEQFF. CDR3 DNA: TGTGCCAGCAGACAGGGCCGAGTGAATGAGCAGTTCTTC.